This T cell receptor (beta chain) was recovered during a study of T-cell reconstitution after alpha-beta-depleted transplantation in children. General study results and limits: T-cell numbers and diversity one year post-transplant derived largely from freshly generated T cells. Elevated TCRbeta diversity at day 60 was traced, in some patients, to surviving recipient T cells and thymic progenitors. Expanded graft clones numbering several hundred reportedly gave rise to alpha-beta T cells about two months after transplant.

Of note for this clonotype: The antigen is not known.

Unique molecular identifiers were incorporated into the prepared TCRbeta library. TCRdb reprocessed the PCR reads via MiXCR and lists one record per CDR3 protein. The table shows hundreds of thousands of distinct CDR3 sequences, with 15% to 20% occurring only once. The sequence derives from a male patient aged 2 to 9 who had a stem cell transplant for acute lymphoblastic leukemia, so the T cells may come from the graft donor. The source material was PBMCs, mostly from graft donor cells, sampled 360 days after TCRalphabeta/CD19-depleted stem cell transplant.

CDR3 nucleotide sequence: TGTGCCATCAGCGGCATGGGGACTAGCGGGAGTATTTGGGAGACCCAGTACTTC. This gives the protein CAISGMGTSGSIWETQYF. The chain links TRBV10-3 to TRBJ2-5; 14 nucleotides line up with TRBD2. V was pared by 6 bases and J by 5 bases, with 14 bases of the junction left unmatched. The germline V gene has CDR1 ENHRY and CDR2 SYGVKD. The CDR3 runs to 18 residues.